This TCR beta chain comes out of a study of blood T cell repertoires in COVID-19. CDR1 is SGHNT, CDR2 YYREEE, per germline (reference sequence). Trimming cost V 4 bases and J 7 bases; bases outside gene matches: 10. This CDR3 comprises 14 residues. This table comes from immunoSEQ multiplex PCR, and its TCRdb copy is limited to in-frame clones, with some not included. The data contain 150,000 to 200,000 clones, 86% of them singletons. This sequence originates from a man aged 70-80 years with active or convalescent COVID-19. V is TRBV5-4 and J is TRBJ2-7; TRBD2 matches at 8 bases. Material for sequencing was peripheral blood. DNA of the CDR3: TGTGCCAGCAGCCCCAGAGGCGGGAGGAATGAGCAGTACTTC. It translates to CASSPRGGRNEQYF.